This T cell receptor beta chain comes out of a study of identifying expanded T cells in peripheral blood. The study, taken as a whole, reports: Differentially abundant clones: roughly 1.2 between replicates, approximately 15 at two to three weeks, approximately 19 at four. Variance in clone template counts between roughly two-week samples significantly increased with total template count across all healthy donors.

The CDR3 is 13 residues long. V was cut by 3 bases and J by 3 bases, with 9 bases left in between. CDR1 and CDR2 (germline): MDHEN, SYDVKM. For this clone: Its antigen is currently unknown.

No infections or other immune events were documented during collection. Measured with immunoSEQ multiplex PCR; TCRdb has only the in-frame clones, and not every one. The sample lists about 91,000 clones; 88% were seen once. Input material: blood. The receptor's source is a person aged 18 to 75 in good health. The V gene is TRBV28, the J gene TRBJ2-7; no reliable D call. This CDR3 is CASSLTRRYEQYF. CDR3 coding DNA: TGTGCCAGCAGTTTGACACGGCGCTACGAGCAGTACTTC.